Reported below is one TCR beta chain. The antigen remains unidentified. The data derive from a study of T cell repertoires in cytomegalovirus infection. Study as a whole: Public TCR beta signatures were indicative of both CMV infection and a matching HLA type.

The CDR3 has 12 amino acids. Germline values: CDR1 LGHDT, CDR2 YNNKEL (reference sequence). V dropped 3 bases and J dropped 7 bases, with 10 bases sitting between them. TCRdb processed the reads anew with MiXCR; each CDR3 protein has one entry. This table holds more than 350,000 distinct CDR3 sequences, roughly 30% found once. Study conclusions and caveats: Ex vivo, HLA-C-restricted CMV-specific TCR beta clonotypes prevailed over the rest of the response. Summed frequency of shared TCR beta families picked out CMV carriers who also had the relevant HLA.

The origin of this receptor is a human donor in good health (CMV status not recorded). Some clones in this sample may be carry-over from other donors' samples. Sequenced: PBMCs. This chain uses TRBV3-1 with TRBJ2-7; maybe TRBD1 (5 bases). CDR3 coding DNA: TGTGCCAGCAGCCAGGCCCGGACAGAGCAGTACTTC. Translating gives CASSQARTEQYF.